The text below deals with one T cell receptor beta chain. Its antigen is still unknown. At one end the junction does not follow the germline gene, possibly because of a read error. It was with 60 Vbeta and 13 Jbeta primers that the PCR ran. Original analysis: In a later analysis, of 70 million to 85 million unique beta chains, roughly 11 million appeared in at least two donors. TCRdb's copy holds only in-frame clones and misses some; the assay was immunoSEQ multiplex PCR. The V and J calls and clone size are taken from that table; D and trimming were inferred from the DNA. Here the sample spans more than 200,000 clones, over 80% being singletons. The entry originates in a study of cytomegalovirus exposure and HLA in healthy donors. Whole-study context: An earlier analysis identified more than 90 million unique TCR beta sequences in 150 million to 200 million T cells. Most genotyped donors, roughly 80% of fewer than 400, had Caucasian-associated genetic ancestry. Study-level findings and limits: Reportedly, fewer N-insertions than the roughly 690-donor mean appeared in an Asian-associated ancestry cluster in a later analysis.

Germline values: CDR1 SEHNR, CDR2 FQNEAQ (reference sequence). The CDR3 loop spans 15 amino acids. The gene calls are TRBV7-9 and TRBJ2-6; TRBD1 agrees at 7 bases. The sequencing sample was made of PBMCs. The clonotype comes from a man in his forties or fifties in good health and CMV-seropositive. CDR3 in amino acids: CASSSRDRGDNVLTF. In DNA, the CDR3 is TGTGCCAGCAGCTCCCGGGACAGAGGGGACAACGTCCTGACTTTC.